This T cell receptor beta chain appears in the sequencing data of a study of control samples from healthy donors and cancer patients. This CDR3 is 13 amino acids long. Germline CDR1 is MDHEN and CDR2 is SYDVKM. The J segment lost 2 bases and the V segment lost 6 bases, leaving 4 bases of the junction unmatched. The table came from immunoSEQ multiplex PCR; TCRdb's copy has only in-frame clones and leaves some out. The sample has over 60,000 clones; about 87% are singletons. This clone was recorded only once. J is TRBJ2-7 and V is TRBV28, with 7 bases that match TRBD1. Sequenced sample: PBMCs. This sequence originates from a woman aged 55-69 years with head and neck cancer. This chain's CDR3 is CASRGQGAYEQYF. CDR3 nucleotide sequence: TGTGCCAGCAGGGGGCAGGGGGCCTACGAGCAGTACTTC.